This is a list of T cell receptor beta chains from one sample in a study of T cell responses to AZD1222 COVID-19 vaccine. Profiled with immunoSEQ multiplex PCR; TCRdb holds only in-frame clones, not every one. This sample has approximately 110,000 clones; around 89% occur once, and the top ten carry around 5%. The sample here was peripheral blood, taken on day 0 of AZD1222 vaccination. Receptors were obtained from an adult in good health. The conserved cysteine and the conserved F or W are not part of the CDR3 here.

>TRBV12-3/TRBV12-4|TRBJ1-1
ASTQLTEAF
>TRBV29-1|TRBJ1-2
SAATPGHTYGYT
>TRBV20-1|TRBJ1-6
SASAPRQGLGRIENSPLH
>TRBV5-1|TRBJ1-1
ASSYTPEGGRAEAF
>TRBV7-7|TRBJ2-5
ASSPIGTGAPQETQY
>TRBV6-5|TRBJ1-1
ASSYSYRGGTEAF
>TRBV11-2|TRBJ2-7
ASSLPGVEQY
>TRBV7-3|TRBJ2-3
ASSSRVFADTQY
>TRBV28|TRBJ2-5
ASSFGGRETQY
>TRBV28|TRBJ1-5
ASRPPGELQPQH
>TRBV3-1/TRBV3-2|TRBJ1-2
ASSPGGRYGYT
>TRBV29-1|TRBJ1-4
SVATPGAANEKLF
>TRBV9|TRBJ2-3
ASSPLEGKDTQY
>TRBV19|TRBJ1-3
ATTPLGSGNTIY
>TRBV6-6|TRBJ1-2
ASSYGQGDNYGYT
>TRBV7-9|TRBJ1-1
ASSPTVNTEAF
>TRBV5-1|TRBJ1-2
ASTGEAGDYGYT
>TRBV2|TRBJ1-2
ASSQDGNYGYT
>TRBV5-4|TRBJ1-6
ASSLGRPGTGVNSPLH
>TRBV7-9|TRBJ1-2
ASSLGTAYGYT
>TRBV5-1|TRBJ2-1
ASSSGGSYNEQF
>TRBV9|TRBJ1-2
ASSVDPGGRGYT
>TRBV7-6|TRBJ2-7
ASSEFLRNSYEQY
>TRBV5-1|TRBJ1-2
ASSLVAESYGYT
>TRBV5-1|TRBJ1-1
ASNPGQGAGEAF
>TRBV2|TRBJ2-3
ASSEYRGGYTDTQY
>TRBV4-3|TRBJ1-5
ASSQETGQPQH
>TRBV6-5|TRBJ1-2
ASSTLRTGWSGYT
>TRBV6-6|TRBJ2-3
ASREDSTDTQY
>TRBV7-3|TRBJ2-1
ASSPGTSAYNEQF
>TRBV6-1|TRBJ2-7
ASSEKADRGFEQY
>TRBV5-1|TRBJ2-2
ASSPDRVGGELF
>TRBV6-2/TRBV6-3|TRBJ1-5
ASSYSIRGAGTNDQPQH
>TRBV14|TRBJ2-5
ASSQPGGETQY
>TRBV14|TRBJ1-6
ASSQDSGSPLH
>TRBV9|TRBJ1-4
ASSVGLSGGLSNEKLF
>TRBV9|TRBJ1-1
ASSSNRGIDTEAF
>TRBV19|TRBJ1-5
ASSIERDQPQH
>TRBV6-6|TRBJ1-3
ASSRQGLISSGNTIY
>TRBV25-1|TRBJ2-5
ASSEFSTQY
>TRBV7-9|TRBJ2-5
ASSPYLAGPQETQY
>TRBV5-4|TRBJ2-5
ASSVKTGLVVTQY
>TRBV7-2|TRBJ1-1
ASSSNRGTEAF
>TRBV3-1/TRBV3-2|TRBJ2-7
ASSQDSYEQY
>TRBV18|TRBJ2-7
ASSPGTGTSYEQY
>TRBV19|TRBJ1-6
ASSMDPTGGYSPLH
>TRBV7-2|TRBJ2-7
ASSFTSGSSYEQY
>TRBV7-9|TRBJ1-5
ASSLVGTITGGNQPQH
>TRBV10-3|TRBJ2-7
AIRGQTSYEQY
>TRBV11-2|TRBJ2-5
ASSLGGAGGQETQY
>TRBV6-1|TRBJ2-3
ASSEQSKGRDTQY
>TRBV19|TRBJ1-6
ASSTQTGDTSSPLH
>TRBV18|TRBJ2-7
ASSPGVTSSYEQY
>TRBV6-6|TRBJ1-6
ASRGFGRDSPLH
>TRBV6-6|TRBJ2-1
ASSYSTDFYEQF
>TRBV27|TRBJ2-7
ASSTGTSGVYEQY
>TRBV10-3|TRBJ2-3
AIRETGQGVADTQY